This T cell receptor beta chain was profiled in a study of STAT5B mutations in CD4+ large granular lymphocyte leukemia. About this clone itself: As yet, its antigen is unknown.

The length of the CDR3 is 15 residues. Germline V gene sequence: CDR1 SGHNT, CDR2 YYREEE (reference sequence). The V gene end was trimmed by 4 bases and the J gene end by 5 bases; junction bases not matched to a gene: 7. Findings of the study overall: Main leukemic clonotypes were patient-specific, but about 26% appeared at low frequency elsewhere.

The authors' processing: Productive clonotypes were detectable down to 2.59 x 10-5 frequency. TCRdb's copy holds only in-frame clones and misses some; the assay was immunoSEQ multiplex PCR. That table is the source of V, J and clone size, and D and trimming were worked out from the DNA. The sample has 20,000 to 25,000 clones, about 71% seen once; the top ten hold less than 5%. Sample: CD4+ T cells from blood buffy coats. The rearrangement uses TRBV5-4 and TRBJ2-2; TRBD1 matches at 8 bases. This TCR was recovered from a human donor in good health. This chain's CDR3 is CASSKRTGRTGELFF. The CDR3 DNA sequence: TGTGCCAGCAGCAAGCGGACAGGGAGGACCGGGGAGCTGTTTTTT.